The subject of this entry is one T cell receptor (beta chain). The antigen is not known. Germline CDR1 is LNHDA and CDR2 is SQIVND (reference sequence). The junction had 5 bases not matched to a gene; V was cut back by 3 bases and J by 3 bases. This CDR3 is built from 15 residues. CD45RO-negative, CCR7-selected cells formed the naive CD8 fraction, which excluded terminally differentiated effector memory CD45RA+ cells. The data were obtained in a study of shared clonotypes between healthy human individuals. Background on the study: The donor group consisted of two women and three men, aged 18 to 49. Broader study findings: Rarefaction indicated that sorted-subset sequencing remained incomplete although depth was large. Clonotype sharing among the donors was expected to vary with sequencing depth.

Replicate sorted-subset PCRs were loaded with approximately 190 ng DNA, tens of thousands of T cell genomes. Profiling relied on immunoSEQ multiplex PCR, and the TCRdb table lists in-frame clones only, not all of them. The sample records around 2,100,000 clones, just under 95% being singletons. The chain joins TRBV19 to TRBJ2-3; 8 bases fit TRBD2. The clonotype originates from a man younger than 35 in good health. Sequencing was carried out using naive CD8+ T cells sorted from blood. The CDR3 nucleotides read TGTGCCAGTAGTATGCTAGCGGGCGGGACAGATACGCAGTATTTT. Protein: CASSMLAGGTDTQYF.